This T cell receptor (beta chain) was captured by sequencing in a study of Graves' ophthalmopathy and Graves' hyperthyroidism. This clonotype was observed a handful of times. The germline V gene encodes CDR1 MGHRA and CDR2 YSYEKL. Trimming cost V 2 bases and J 0 bases; bases outside gene matches: 11. The CDR3 has 18 amino acids. Amplification of TCR beta CDR3 regions used RNA transcripts. HTBI-primed RT-PCR formed the first round, and a multiplex PCR formed the second. TCRdb itself ran the multiplex PCR reads through MiXCR, one entry per CDR3 protein. This sample carries some 410,000 distinct CDR3 sequences, 20% to 25% of them seen once, and the ten largest clones take roughly 3%.

This clonotype was sampled from a woman aged 18-30 years with stable Graves' hyperthyroidism. Sequences were obtained from peripheral blood. The chain combines TRBV4-1 with TRBJ1-1, with 8 bases lining up with TRBD1. Written as DNA, the CDR3 is TGCGCCAGCAGCCAATTAGGACAGGGACCTTTCATGAACACTGAAGCTTTCTTT. Translating it yields CASSQLGQGPFMNTEAFF.